This T cell receptor beta chain was recovered during a study of human T cells and chemical hapten exposure. The wider study: Small pooled library volume differences mainly caused per-sample TCR yield variation.

The study's library attached unique molecular identifiers to single cDNA molecules. Methods used by the authors: From about 20,000 to 690,000 TCRs were found per sample, with a median of approximately 92,000. TCRdb processed the reads anew with MiXCR; each CDR3 protein has one entry. TCRdb assigned the V and J calls; the authors' analysis was not used. The sample holds about 120,000 distinct CDR3 sequences, over 7.5% seen once. Whole-study results and caveats: TCRs at a frequency above 1 in 1000 stayed unchanged with DPC sensitization.

The CDR3 contains 17 residues. V lost 0 bases, J lost 0 bases, and 12 bases lay in between. Germline CDR1 and CDR2: LGHNT and FRNRAP. There are many counts of this clonotype. Its matching antigen is unknown. The total RNA was obtained from whole blood that was not fractionated. Sequenced input: whole blood. The chain combines TRBV12-5 with TRBJ1-5; a possible D gene is TRBD1 (5 bases). The receptor's source is a human donor in good health. Some clones in this sample may be carry-over from other donors' samples. This CDR3 reads CASGLVLAGTSNQPQHF. The CDR3 DNA reads TGTGCTAGTGGTTTGGTACTAGCAGGGACTAGCAATCAGCCCCAGCATTTT.